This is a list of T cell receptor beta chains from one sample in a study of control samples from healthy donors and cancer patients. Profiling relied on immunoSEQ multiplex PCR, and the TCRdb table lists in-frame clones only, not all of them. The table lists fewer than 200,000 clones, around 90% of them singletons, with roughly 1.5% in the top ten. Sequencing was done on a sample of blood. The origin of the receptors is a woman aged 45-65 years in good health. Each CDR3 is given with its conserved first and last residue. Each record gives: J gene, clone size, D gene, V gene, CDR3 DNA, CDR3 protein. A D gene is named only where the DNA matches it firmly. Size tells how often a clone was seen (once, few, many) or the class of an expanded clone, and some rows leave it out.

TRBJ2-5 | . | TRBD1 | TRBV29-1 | TGCAGCGTTTCCCCCGGGACAGCTTACCAAGAGACCCAGTACTTC | CSVSPGTAYQETQYF
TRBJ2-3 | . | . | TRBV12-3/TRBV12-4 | TGTGCCAGCAGGGCGAGTGCGGCAGATACGCAGTATTTT | CASRASAADTQYF
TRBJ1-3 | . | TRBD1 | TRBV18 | TGTGCCAGCTCACACACGACAGGGAGCTCTGGAAACACCATATATTTT | CASSHTTGSSGNTIYF
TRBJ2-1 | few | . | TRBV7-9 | TGTGCCAGCAGCTTAGCATCAGGATTTGAGCAGTTCTTC | CASSLASGFEQFF
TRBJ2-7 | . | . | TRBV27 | TGTGCCAGCAGTCCCCGATCGACAAGCTGGGAGCAGTACTTC | CASSPRSTSWEQYF
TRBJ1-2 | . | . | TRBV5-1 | TGCGCCAGCAGCCCTCCGACGGGGCGTGACTATGGCTACACCTTC | CASSPPTGRDYGYTF
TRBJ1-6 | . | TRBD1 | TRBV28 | TGTGCCAGCAGTTTATCCTACAGGGGGTCACCCCTCCACTTT | CASSLSYRGSPLHF
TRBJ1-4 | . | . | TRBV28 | TGTGCCAGCAGCCCGAGAACCAAAAAAAAACTGTTTTTT | CASSPRTKKKLFF
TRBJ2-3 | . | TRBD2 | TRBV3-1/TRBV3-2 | TGTGCCAGCCTGCGGGGGGGCGAGGATACGCAGTATTTT | CASLRGGEDTQYF
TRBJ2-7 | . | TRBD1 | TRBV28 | TGTGCCAGCAGTTACCAGGGGGCACCTACTTACGAGCAGTACTTC | CASSYQGAPTYEQYF
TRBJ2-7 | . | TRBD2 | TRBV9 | TGTGCCAGCAGCGCCTCCGGGACTAGCGTCCGCGAGCAGTACTTC | CASSASGTSVREQYF
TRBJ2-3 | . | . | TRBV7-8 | TGTGCCAGCAGCCGGGGCAGCGTAGATACGCAGTATTTT | CASSRGSVDTQYF
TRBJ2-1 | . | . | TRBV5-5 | TGTGCCAGCAGCTTCCTCCCGGGGGCCTCCTCCTACAATGAGCAGTTCTTC | CASSFLPGASSYNEQFF
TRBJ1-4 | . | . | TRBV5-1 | TGCGCCAGCAGCCCCACAGGGTCCACTAATGAAAAACTGTTTTTT | CASSPTGSTNEKLFF
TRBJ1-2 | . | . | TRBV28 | TGTGCCAGCAGCCCCTCAAAAGATGGCTACACCTTC | CASSPSKDGYTF
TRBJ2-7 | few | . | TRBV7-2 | TGTGCCAGCAGCCCTGGACGAAGCTACGAGCAGTACTTC | CASSPGRSYEQYF
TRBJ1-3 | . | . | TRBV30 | TGTGCTGGGGGCGGGGATTCTGCTGGAAACACCATATATTTT | CAGGGDSAGNTIYF
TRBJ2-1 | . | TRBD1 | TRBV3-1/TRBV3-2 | TGTGCCAGCAGACCACCCCGACAGGGATTATACAATGAGCAGTTCTTC | CASRPPRQGLYNEQFF
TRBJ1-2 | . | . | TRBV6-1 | TGTGCCAGCAGTGACACAGGGAACTTAGCCGGCTACACCTTC | CASSDTGNLAGYTF
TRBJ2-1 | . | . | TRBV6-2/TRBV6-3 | TGTGCCAGCAGTTACTCCCGGGAGTCCTACAATGAGCAGTTCTTC | CASSYSRESYNEQFF
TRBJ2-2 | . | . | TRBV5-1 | TGCGCCAGCAGCTTGCGGCGGACGAACACCGGGGAGCTGTTTTTT | CASSLRRTNTGELFF
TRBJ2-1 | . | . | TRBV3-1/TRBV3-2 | TGTGCCAGCAGCCAAGATAGAAGCCTGATAGCGGACAATGAGCAGTTCTTC | CASSQDRSLIADNEQFF
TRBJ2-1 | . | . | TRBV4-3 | TGCGCCAGCAGCCAACAACACAACAATGAGCAGTTCTTC | CASSQQHNNEQFF
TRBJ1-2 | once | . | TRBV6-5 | TGTGCCAGCGGCCAGGGCTATGGCTACACCTTC | CASGQGYGYTF
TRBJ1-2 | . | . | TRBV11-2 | TGTGCCAGCAGCTTAAGGCCCCTTGGGACGGCGGCCTCTTATGGCTACACCTTC | CASSLRPLGTAASYGYTF
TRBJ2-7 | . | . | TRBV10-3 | TGTGCCATCAGTTACGATGGGACGGCCATATCCTACGAGCAGTACTTC | CAISYDGTAISYEQYF
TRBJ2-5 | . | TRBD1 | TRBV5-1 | TGCGCCAGCAGCTTGGCCGGGACAGCCCTAGAGACCCAGTACTTC | CASSLAGTALETQYF
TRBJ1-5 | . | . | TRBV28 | TGTGCCAGCAGTTTAGACCAGTCCCAGCATTTT | CASSLDQSQHF
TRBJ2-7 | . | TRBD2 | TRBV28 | TGTGCCAGCAGTTCCACTAGCGGGAGCTACGAGCAGTACTTC | CASSSTSGSYEQYF
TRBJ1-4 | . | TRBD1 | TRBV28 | TGTGCCAGCAGTTCCACTTGGGACAGCCCTTCAAAACTGGGTTTT | CASSSTWDSPSKLGF
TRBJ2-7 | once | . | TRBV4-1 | TGCGCCAGCAGCCACCCCCCAGGGAGGACCTACGAGCAGTACTTC | CASSHPPGRTYEQYF
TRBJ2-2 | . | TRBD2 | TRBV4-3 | TGCGCCAGCAGCCAGTACAGCGGGGGGGCGAACACCGGGGAGCTGTTTTTT | CASSQYSGGANTGELFF